This TCR beta chain originates from a study of cytomegalovirus exposure and HLA in healthy donors. This clone was recorded a few times. Trimming pared 8 bases from V and 8 bases from J, leaving 9 bases between. The germline V gene has CDR1 SEHNR and CDR2 FQNEAQ (reference sequence). The CDR3 sequence is 10 residues long. The PCR employed 60 Vbeta primers together with 13 Jbeta primers. Method: immunoSEQ multiplex PCR; TCRdb's copy keeps in-frame clones and lacks some. Seen here are about 150,000 clones, around 80% observed once, and the top ten hold around 4.1%. Material for sequencing was PBMCs. This rearrangement joins TRBV7-9 to TRBJ1-1, with D tentatively TRBD1 (6 bases). This sequence was found in a woman in her thirties or forties in good health and CMV-seronegative. CDR3 region: CASGGREAFF. The CDR3 nucleotides are TGTGCCAGCGGGGGCAGGGAAGCTTTCTTT.